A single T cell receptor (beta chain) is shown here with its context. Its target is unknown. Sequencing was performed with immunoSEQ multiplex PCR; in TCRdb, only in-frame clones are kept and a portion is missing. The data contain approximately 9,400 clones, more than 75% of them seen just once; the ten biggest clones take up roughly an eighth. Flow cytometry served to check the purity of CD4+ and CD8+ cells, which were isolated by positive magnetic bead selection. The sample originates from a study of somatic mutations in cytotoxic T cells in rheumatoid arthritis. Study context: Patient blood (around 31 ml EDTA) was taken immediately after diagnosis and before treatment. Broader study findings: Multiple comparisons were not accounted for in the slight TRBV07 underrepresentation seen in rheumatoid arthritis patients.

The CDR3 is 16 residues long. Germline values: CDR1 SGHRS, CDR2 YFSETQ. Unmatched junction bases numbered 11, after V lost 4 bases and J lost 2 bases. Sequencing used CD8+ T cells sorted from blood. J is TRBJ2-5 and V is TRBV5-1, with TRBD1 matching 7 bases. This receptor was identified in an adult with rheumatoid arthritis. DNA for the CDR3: TGCGCCAGCAGCCCAGACAGGGACGTCGGGCAAGAGACCCAGTACTTC. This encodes CASSPDRDVGQETQYF. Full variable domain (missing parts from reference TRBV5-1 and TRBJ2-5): KAGVTQTPRYLIKTRGQQVTLSCSPISGHRSVSWYQQTPGQGLQFLFEYFSETQRNKGNFPGRFSGRQFSNSRSEMNVSTLELGDSALYLCASSPDRDVGQETQYFGPGTRLLVL.